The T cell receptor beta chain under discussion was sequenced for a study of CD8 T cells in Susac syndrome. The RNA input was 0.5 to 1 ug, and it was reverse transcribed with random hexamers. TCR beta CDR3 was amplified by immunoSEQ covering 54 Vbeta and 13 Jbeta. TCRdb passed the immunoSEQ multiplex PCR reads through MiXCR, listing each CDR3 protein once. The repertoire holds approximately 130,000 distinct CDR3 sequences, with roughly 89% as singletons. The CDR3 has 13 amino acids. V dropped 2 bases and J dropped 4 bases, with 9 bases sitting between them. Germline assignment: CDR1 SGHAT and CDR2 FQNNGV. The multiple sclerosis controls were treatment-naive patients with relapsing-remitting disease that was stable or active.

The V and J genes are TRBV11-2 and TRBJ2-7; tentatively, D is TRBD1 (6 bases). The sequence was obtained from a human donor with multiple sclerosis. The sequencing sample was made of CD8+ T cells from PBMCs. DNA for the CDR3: TGTGCCAGCAGCTTAAGACAGGAGTACGAGCAGTACTTC. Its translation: CASSLRQEYEQYF.